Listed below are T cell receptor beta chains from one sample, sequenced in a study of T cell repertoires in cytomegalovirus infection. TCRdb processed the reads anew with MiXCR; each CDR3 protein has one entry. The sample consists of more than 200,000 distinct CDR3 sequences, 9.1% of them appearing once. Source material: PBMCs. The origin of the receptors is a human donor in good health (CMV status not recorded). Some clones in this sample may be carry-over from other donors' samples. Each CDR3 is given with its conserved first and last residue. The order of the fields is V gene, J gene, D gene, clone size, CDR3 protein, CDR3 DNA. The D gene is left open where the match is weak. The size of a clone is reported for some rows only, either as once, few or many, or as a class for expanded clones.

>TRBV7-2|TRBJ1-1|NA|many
CASSAPNLRGTEAFF
TGTGCCAGCAGCGCACCCAACCTTAGAGGCACTGAAGCTTTCTTT
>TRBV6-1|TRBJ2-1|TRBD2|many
CALRLAGGNEQFF
TGTGCCCTCCGGCTAGCGGGGGGGAATGAGCAGTTCTTC
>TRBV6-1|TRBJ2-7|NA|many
CASSVTGWGSYEQYF
TGTGCCAGCAGTGTAACAGGTTGGGGGTCCTACGAGCAGTACTTC
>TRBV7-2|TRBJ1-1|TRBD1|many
CASSLGDRGMGRTEAFF
TGTGCCAGCAGCTTAGGCGACAGGGGGATGGGAAGGACTGAAGCTTTCTTT
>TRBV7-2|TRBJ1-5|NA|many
CASSSVGDQPQHF
TGTGCCAGCAGCTCGGTTGGGGATCAGCCCCAGCATTTT
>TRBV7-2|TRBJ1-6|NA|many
CASSLGGGNSPLHF
TGTGCCAGCAGCTTAGGCGGGGGAAATTCACCCCTCCACTTT
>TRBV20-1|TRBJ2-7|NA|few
CSARPSVTYEQYF
TGCAGTGCGCGCCCTAGCGTTACCTACGAGCAGTACTTC
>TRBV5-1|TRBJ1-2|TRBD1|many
CASSLGDSAQGGYTF
TGCGCCAGCAGCTTGGGGGACAGCGCACAGGGGGGCTACACCTTC
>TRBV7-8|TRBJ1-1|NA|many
CASSFMENTEAFF
TGTGCCAGCAGCTTCATGGAGAACACTGAAGCTTTCTTT
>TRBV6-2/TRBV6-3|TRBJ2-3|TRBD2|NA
CASSLQELAGSTQYF
TGTGCCAGCAGCCTACAAGAACTAGCGGGGTCTACGCAGTATTTT
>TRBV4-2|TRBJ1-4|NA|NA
CASSQAKGATNEKLFF
TGTGCCAGCAGCCAAGCTAAAGGAGCAACTAATGAAAAACTGTTTTTT
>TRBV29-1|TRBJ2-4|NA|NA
CSGGSGGNIQYF
TGCAGCGGGGGGAGTGGGGGGAACATTCAGTACTTC
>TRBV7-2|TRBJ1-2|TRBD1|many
CASSREPGTGDGYTF
TGTGCCAGCAGCCGAGAGCCAGGGACAGGGGATGGCTACACCTTC
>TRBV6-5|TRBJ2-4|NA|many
CASSSLRASGAKNIQYF
TGTGCCAGCAGTTCCCTTAGAGCCTCCGGGGCCAAAAACATTCAGTACTTC
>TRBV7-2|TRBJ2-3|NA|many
CASSALGGGTDTQYF
TGTGCCAGCAGTGCCCTCGGAGGGGGCACAGATACGCAGTATTTT
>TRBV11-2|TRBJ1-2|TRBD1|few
CASSLVSTGGSGYTF
TGTGCCAGCAGCTTGGTTTCGACAGGGGGCTCTGGCTACACCTTC
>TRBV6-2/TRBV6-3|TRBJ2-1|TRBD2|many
CASAPAGVFNEQFF
TGTGCCAGCGCCCCAGCGGGAGTGTTTAATGAGCAGTTCTTC
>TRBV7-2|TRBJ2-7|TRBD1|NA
CASSVGTVYEQYF
TGTGCCAGCAGCGTAGGGACAGTCTACGAGCAGTACTTC
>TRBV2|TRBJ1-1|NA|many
CASTPVGQNTEAFF
TGTGCCAGCACTCCGGTGGGACAGAACACTGAAGCTTTCTTT
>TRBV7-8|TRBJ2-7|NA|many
CASSGRTVTYEQYF
TGTGCCAGCAGCGGGAGGACGGTCACCTACGAGCAGTACTTC
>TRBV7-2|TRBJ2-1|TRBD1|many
CASSPRGGTGEVNEQFF
TGTGCCAGCAGCCCACGAGGAGGGACAGGGGAGGTCAATGAGCAGTTCTTC
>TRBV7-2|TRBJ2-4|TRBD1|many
CASSLQWTGAKNIQYF
TGTGCCAGCAGCCTACAGTGGACAGGGGCCAAAAACATTCAGTACTTC
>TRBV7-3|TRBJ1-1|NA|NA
CASSKQPNTEAFF
TGTGCCAGCAGCAAACAGCCGAACACTGAAGCTTTCTTT
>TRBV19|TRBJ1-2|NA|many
CASSINGGFYGYTF
TGTGCCAGTAGTATAAACGGCGGCTTCTATGGCTACACCTTC
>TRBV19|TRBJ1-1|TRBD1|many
CASRMDRGIAFF
TGTGCCAGTAGGATGGACAGGGGGATAGCTTTCTTT
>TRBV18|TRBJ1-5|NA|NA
CASSRDAFGGQPQHF
TGTGCCAGCTCACGAGACGCCTTTGGTGGTCAGCCCCAGCATTTT
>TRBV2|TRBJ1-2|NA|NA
CASSEGQSYGYTF
TGTGCCAGCAGTGAAGGACAGAGCTATGGCTACACCTTC
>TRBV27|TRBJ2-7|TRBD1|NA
CASSVPGQGTYEQYF
TGTGCCAGCAGTGTACCGGGACAGGGCACCTACGAGCAGTACTTC
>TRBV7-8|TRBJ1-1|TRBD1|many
CASSIAGGMNTEAFF
TGTGCCAGCAGCATCGCAGGGGGTATGAACACTGAAGCTTTCTTT
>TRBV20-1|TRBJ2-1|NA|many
CSARSGWDEQFF
TGCAGTGCTAGGTCCGGGTGGGATGAGCAGTTCTTC
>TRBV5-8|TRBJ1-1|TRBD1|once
CASSFTGGREAFF
TGTGCCAGCAGTTTCACAGGGGGCCGGGAAGCTTTCTTT
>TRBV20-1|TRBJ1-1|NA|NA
CSANVENTEAFF
TGCAGTGCTAACGTGGAGAACACTGAAGCTTTCTTT
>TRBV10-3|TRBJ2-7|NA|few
CAISEGRENEQYF
TGTGCCATCAGTGAGGGCCGGGAGAACGAGCAGTACTTC
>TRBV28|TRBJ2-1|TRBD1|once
CASPPTGADYNEQFF
TGTGCCAGCCCACCGACAGGGGCGGACTACAATGAGCAGTTCTTC
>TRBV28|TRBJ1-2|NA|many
CASWSTRGLYGYTF
TGTGCCAGCTGGTCCACCAGGGGCCTCTATGGCTACACCTTC
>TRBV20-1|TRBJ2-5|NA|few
CSASAVGTFQETQYF
TGCAGTGCTAGCGCCGTCGGGACATTCCAAGAGACCCAGTACTTC
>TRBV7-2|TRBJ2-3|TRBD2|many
CASSLKGLAGGGRTDTQYF
TGTGCCAGCAGCTTAAAGGGACTAGCGGGGGGCGGCCGCACAGATACGCAGTATTTT
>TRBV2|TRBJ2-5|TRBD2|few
CASSQLRGGETQYF
TGTGCCAGCAGCCAACTCCGCGGGGGAGAGACCCAGTACTTC
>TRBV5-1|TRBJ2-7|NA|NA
CASSFRTESYEQYF
TGCGCCAGCAGCTTCCGGACGGAGTCCTACGAGCAGTACTTC
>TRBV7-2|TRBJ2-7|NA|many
CASSPFGGAGYEQYF
TGTGCCAGCAGCCCCTTCGGAGGGGCGGGGTACGAGCAGTACTTC